A single sample gave rise to the 32 T cell receptor beta chains below, sequenced in a study of blood T cell repertoires in COVID-19. Sequenced by immunoSEQ multiplex PCR; TCRdb stores in-frame clones only, minus some. The data show just under 55,000 clones, 90% to 95% seen once. The sample taken for sequencing was peripheral blood. The origin of the receptors is a middle-aged man with acute or convalescent COVID-19.

A single count supports this clone. The rearrangement links TRBV28 to TRBJ2-7; TRBD1 is a possible D gene (5 bases). This CDR3 region has 14 residues. Germline values: CDR1 MDHEN, CDR2 SYDVKM. The germline V and J ends were trimmed by 6 bases and 3 bases, with 15 bases remaining between them. The CDR3 protein is CASSVLTGDYEQYF. The CDR3 nucleotides read TGTGCCAGCAGCGTATTAACAGGAGACTACGAGCAGTACTTC.

The chain links TRBV5-6 to TRBJ1-2, with 11 bases aligning to TRBD1. V gave up 2 bases and J gave up 7 bases; unmatched junction bases: 1. The germline gives CDR1 SGHDT, CDR2 YYEEEE. CDR3 length: 13 amino acids. The CDR3 DNA reads as TGTGCCAGCAGCTTTGGGACAGGGGGTGGCTACACCTTC. Its protein is CASSFGTGGGYTF.

The chain links TRBV13 to TRBJ2-1; D is unresolved. The CDR3 loop spans 13 amino acids. Trimming removed 5 bases at V and 9 bases at J, with 14 bases between. Germline lookup yields CDR1 PRHDT and CDR2 FYEKMQ (reference sequence). This CDR3 reads CASSPPDAVEQFF. In DNA, the CDR3 is TGTGCCAGCAGCCCGCCCGATGCGGTTGAGCAGTTCTTC.

The chain links TRBV7-9 to TRBJ2-7; 9 positions match TRBD1. Trimming cost V 3 bases and J 5 bases; bases outside gene matches: 5. CDR3 length: 14 amino acids. Germline V lookup: CDR1 SEHNR, CDR2 FQNEAQ (reference sequence). In DNA, the CDR3 is TGTGCCAGCAGCTTGCGGGGACAGGGTGACGAGCAGTACTTC. The encoded protein is CASSLRGQGDEQYF.

In DNA, the CDR3 is TGTGCCAGTAAATCCCAGTCGGGGTTGTGGGGCTACACCTTC. It specifies CASKSQSGLWGYTF. The gene calls are TRBV19 and TRBJ1-2, with D uncertain. Trimming removed 7 bases from V and 8 bases from J, with 20 bases in between. This CDR3 is 14 amino acids long. The germline gives CDR1 LNHDA, CDR2 SQIVND (reference sequence).

This chain connects TRBV25-1 to TRBJ2-7; 7 nucleotides agree with TRBD2. V lost 2 bases to trimming and J lost 0 bases; unmatched junction nucleotides: 7. Germline CDR1 is MGHDK and CDR2 is SYGVNS. The CDR3 runs 16 residues. The CDR3 protein is CASSEAQRGSSYEQYF. The CDR3 DNA follows: TGTGCCAGCAGTGAAGCCCAGCGGGGAAGCTCCTACGAGCAGTACTTC.

The chain joins TRBV5-1 to TRBJ2-2; D is possibly TRBD1 (6 bases). V was pared by 4 bases and J by 1 base, with 11 bases between. There are 15 residues in the CDR3. In germline, CDR1 is SGHRS, CDR2 YFSETQ. CDR3 loop: CASSADSRNTGELFF. CDR3 bases: TGCGCCAGCAGCGCGGACAGCCGGAACACCGGGGAGCTGTTTTTT.

V usage is TRBV28 and J usage is TRBJ1-1; D is undetermined. CDR1 is MDHEN, CDR2 SYDVKM, per germline. The V end was cut by 7 bases, the J end by 0 bases, with 9 bases between. The CDR3 consists of 13 residues. As DNA, the CDR3 is TGTGCCAGCAAATCTACCCTGAACACTGAAGCTTTCTTT. Translation gives CASKSTLNTEAFF.

The genes are TRBV27 and TRBJ2-2; D remains unclear. The CDR3 totals 14 residues. Trimming took 3 bases from V and 1 from J, leaving 6 bases between them. Germline CDR1 MNHEY, CDR2 SMNVEV (reference sequence). The CDR3 sequence is CASSFPWNTGELFF. The CDR3 coding sequence is TGTGCCAGCAGTTTCCCCTGGAACACCGGGGAGCTGTTTTTT.

The rearrangement uses TRBV6-5 and TRBJ1-1, with D possibly matching TRBD1 (6 bases). Germline CDR1 and CDR2: MNHEY and SVGAGI. Deletions cut 5 bases from V and 0 bases from J, with 13 bases between. This CDR3 comprises 15 residues. The CDR3 is CASSQRQAMNTEAFF. The CDR3 DNA reads as TGTGCCAGCAGTCAACGACAGGCCATGAACACTGAAGCTTTCTTT.

The genes are TRBV29-1 and TRBJ2-5, with D possibly being TRBD1 (6 bases). This CDR3 is built from 12 residues. Germline values: CDR1 SQVTM, CDR2 ANQGSEA. Between the trimmed V and J ends, which lost 8 bases and 4 bases, there was a span of 14 bases. DNA of the CDR3: TGCAGCACAACGGACAGTCGAGAGACCCAGTACTTC. Amino acid sequence: CSTTDSRETQYF.

This clone was seen a handful of times. The chain uses TRBV7-7 and TRBJ2-1, with a tentative D call TRBD2 (6 bases). CDR3 size: 13 residues. Germline V gene sequence: CDR1 SSHAT, CDR2 FNYEAQ (reference sequence). The ends were cut back, 0 bases at V and 9 bases at J, with 9 bases in the middle. The CDR3 here is CASSLAGGSEQFF. As DNA, the CDR3 is TGTGCCAGCAGCTTAGCGGGAGGATCTGAGCAGTTCTTC.

The CDR3 coding sequence is TGTGCCAGCAGCCGGATCCCGGGTGGGACTGAAGCTTTCTTT. It specifies CASSRIPGGTEAFF. This chain links TRBV2 with TRBJ1-1; D remains unclear. Trimming stripped 6 bases from V and 5 bases from J, with 16 bases between. The length of the CDR3 is 14 residues. The germline gives CDR1 SNHLY, CDR2 FYNNEI.

The rearrangement joins TRBV11-3 to TRBJ1-1; D is unclear. V gave up 5 bases and J gave up 1 base, with 8 bases separating them. Germline V lookup: CDR1 SGHNT, CDR2 YENEEA. The CDR3 is 13 residues long. For the CDR3, the DNA is TGTGCCAGCAGCGCAGCGGCGAACACTGAAGCTTTCTTT. Translation gives CASSAAANTEAFF.

This chain joins TRBV7-6 and TRBJ2-7, with 12 nucleotides matching TRBD1. The CDR3 runs to 15 residues. Per the germline V gene, CDR1 is SGHVS and CDR2 is FNYEAQ. V was clipped by 4 bases and J by 5 bases; unmatched bases: 6. CDR3 protein: CASSSGTGGLNEQYF. The CDR3 bases are TGTGCCAGCAGCTCAGGGACAGGGGGCCTTAACGAGCAGTACTTC.

This chain joins TRBV9 and TRBJ2-7, with TRBD1 matching over 12 bases. The germline CDR1 and CDR2 sequences are SGDLS and YYNGEE. V lost 3 bases and J lost 4; bases outside the gene matches: 5. The CDR3 has 15 amino acids. CDR3: CASSAGTGGIYEQYF. The DNA of the CDR3 is TGTGCCAGCAGCGCAGGGACAGGGGGCATTTACGAGCAGTACTTC. The full variable domain, rest sourced from reference TRBV9 and TRBJ2-7, is DSGVTQTPKHLITATGQRVTLRCSPRSGDLSVYWYQQSLDQGLQFLIQYYNGEERAKGNILERFSAQQFPDLHSELNLSSLELGDSALYFCASSAGTGGIYEQYFGPGTRLTVT.

The CDR3 is CASSQAPGTEETQYF. CDR3 DNA: TGCGCCAGCAGCCAAGCCCCCGGGACAGAAGAGACCCAGTACTTC. The V and J genes are TRBV4-3 and TRBJ2-5, with TRBD1 identical over 7 bases. J was trimmed by 3 bases and V by 1 base; bases with no gene match: 5. CDR1 and CDR2 from the germline V gene are LGHNA and YSLEER. The CDR3 contains 15 residues.

This clone has a single count. This rearrangement joins TRBV5-8 to TRBJ2-3; tentatively, D is TRBD1 (6 bases). The germline V and J ends were trimmed by 3 bases and 0 bases, with 11 bases remaining between them. Per the germline V gene, CDR1 is SGHTS and CDR2 is YDEGEE. The CDR3 runs to 15 residues. The CDR3: CASSSGQLSTDTQYF. The CDR3 DNA sequence: TGTGCCAGCAGCTCCGGACAGCTCAGCACAGATACGCAGTATTTT.

V gene TRBV14 combines with J gene TRBJ1-3; D ambiguous. The ends were cut back, 0 bases at V and 4 bases at J, with 7 bases in the middle. Germline CDR1 reads SGHDN; CDR2 reads FVKESK. This CDR3 is 14 amino acids long. The CDR3 sequence is CASSQELYGNTIYF. CDR3 nucleotides: TGTGCCAGCAGCCAAGAACTTTACGGAAACACCATATATTTT. Based on the CDR3 plus reference TRBV14 and TRBJ1-3, the full variable domain is EAGVTQFPSHSVIEKGQTVTLRCDPISGHDNLYWYRRVMGKEIKFLLHFVKESKQDESGMPNNRFLAERTGGTYSTLKVQPAELEDSGVYFCASSQELYGNTIYFGEGSWLTVV.

This clone was seen once. The CDR3 DNA follows: TGTGCTAGTGGTTTGGCCCGGACTAGCGGGAGTGGGGATGAGCAGTTCTTC. It yields the protein CASGLARTSGSGDEQFF. J is TRBJ2-1 and V is TRBV12-5; 13 bases agree with TRBD2. The CDR3 is 17 residues long. CDR1 and CDR2 from the germline V gene are LGHNT and FRNRAP. J lost 8 bases, V lost 1 base, and 8 bases had no gene match.

This chain links TRBV6-5 with TRBJ2-2; 10 bases match TRBD2. CDR3 length equals 15 residues. Germline loops: CDR1 MNHEY, CDR2 SVGAGI. Germline trimming cut 9 bases from V and 1 base from J; bases unmatched to any gene: 5. CDR3 protein: CASRSGRVNTGELFF. Here the CDR3 DNA reads TGTGCCAGTAGAAGCGGGAGGGTGAACACCGGGGAGCTGTTTTTT.

This clone is a singleton in its sample. The V call is TRBV19, the J call TRBJ2-5, with 8 bases lining up with TRBD2. The germline V gene has CDR1 LNHDA and CDR2 SQIVND (reference sequence). With V trimmed by 1 base and J by 2 bases, 3 bases remained unmatched. CDR3 length equals 15 residues. DNA of the CDR3: TGTGCCAGTAGTATAGGGGGACTAGGGCAAGAGACCCAGTACTTC. Residues: CASSIGGLGQETQYF. Combining the CDR3 with reference TRBV19 and TRBJ2-5 gives the whole variable domain DGGITQSPKYLFRKEGQNVTLSCEQNLNHDAMYWYRQDPGQGLRLIYYSQIVNDFQKGDIAEGYSVSREKKESFPLTVTSAQKNPTAFYLCASSIGGLGQETQYFGPGTRLLVL.

The chain employs TRBV19 and TRBJ2-7, with 9 nucleotides matching TRBD1. J was trimmed by 2 bases and V by 5 bases; bases with no gene match: 7. The CDR3 extends over 15 amino acids. The germline V gene has CDR1 LNHDA and CDR2 SQIVND (reference sequence). CDR3 DNA sequence: TGTGCCAGTAGTCTAGGACAGGGGCTGACCTACGAGCAGTACTTC. Translated: CASSLGQGLTYEQYF.

This clone was seen a handful of times. Here the CDR3 reads CASSLGQGNTEAFF. In nucleotides, the CDR3 is TGTGCCAGCAGCTTAGGGCAGGGGAACACTGAAGCTTTCTTT. The J gene is TRBJ1-1, the V gene TRBV7-9, with D perhaps TRBD1 (5 bases). Germline V gene data show CDR1 as SEHNR and CDR2 as FQNEAQ (reference sequence). The CDR3 has 14 amino acids. V dropped 1 base and J dropped 1 base, with 7 bases sitting between them.

The V gene is TRBV29-1, the J gene TRBJ2-1; D call uncertain. CDR1 and CDR2 (germline): SQVTM, ANQGSEA. The CDR3 contains 15 residues. Between the trimmed V and J ends, which lost 0 bases and 10 bases, there was a span of 19 bases. The CDR3 DNA reads as TGCAGCGTTGAAGATTCCAGCTCCGCCTTCAGGGAGCAGTTCTTC. It encodes CSVEDSSSAFREQFF.

This chain links TRBV10-2 with TRBJ1-6; D uncertain. The germline V gene has CDR1 WSHSY and CDR2 SAAADI. Trimming removed 2 bases from V and 11 bases from J, with 7 bases in between. The CDR3 sequence is 12 residues long. The CDR3 region is CASSEGQAPLHF. The CDR3 nucleotides read TGCGCCAGCAGTGAGGGGCAGGCACCCCTCCACTTT.

The rearrangement uses TRBV30 and TRBJ1-1, with TRBD1 matching over 12 bases. This CDR3 has 18 amino acids. Germline CDR1 GTSNPN, CDR2 SVGIG (reference sequence). After removal of 2 bases from V and 0 bases from J, the junction contained 10 bases not matched to a gene. CDR3 amino acids: CAWSRDRGPPRMNTEAFF. For the CDR3, the DNA is TGTGCCTGGAGTCGGGACAGGGGGCCGCCCAGAATGAACACTGAAGCTTTCTTT.

The V and J genes are TRBV18 and TRBJ1-1, with 8 bases aligning to TRBD1. V was pared by 3 bases and J by 0 bases, with 3 bases of the junction left unmatched. The length of the CDR3 is 15 residues. Germline loops: CDR1 KGHSH, CDR2 LQKENI. The CDR3 region has the DNA TGTGCCAGCTCACCGATGACAGGGGTGAACACTGAAGCTTTCTTT. It specifies CASSPMTGVNTEAFF. The full variable domain, in which reference TRBV18 and TRBJ1-1 provide the parts outside the CDR3, is NAGVMQNPRHLVRRRGQEARLRCSPMKGHSHVYWYRQLPEEGLKFMVYLQKENIIDESGMPKERFSAEFPKEGPSILRIQQVVRGDSAAYFCASSPMTGVNTEAFFGQGTRLTVV.

This chain joins TRBV19 and TRBJ1-3; 8 bases line up with TRBD1. CDR1 and CDR2 from the germline V gene are LNHDA and SQIVND (reference sequence). The CDR3 is 15 residues long. V lost 3 bases to trimming and J lost 4 bases; unmatched junction nucleotides: 5. DNA for the CDR3: TGTGCCAGTAGTATCGGAGACAGGGGAGGAAACACCATATATTTT. Protein product: CASSIGDRGGNTIYF.

The V gene is TRBV28, the J gene TRBJ2-7; 13 bases fit TRBD2. The length of the CDR3 is 16 residues. CDR1 MDHEN and CDR2 SYDVKM come from the germline V gene. The V gene end was trimmed by 5 bases and the J gene end by 6 bases; junction bases not matched to a gene: 10. CDR3 amino acids: CASSTGLAGEQGEQYF. DNA for the CDR3: TGTGCCAGCAGTACCGGACTAGCGGGAGAACAAGGCGAGCAGTACTTC.

V is TRBV12-3 or TRBV12-4 and J is TRBJ1-2; D possibly corresponds to TRBD1 (5 bases). Deletions cut 6 bases from V and 4 bases from J, with 12 bases between. The CDR3 runs 13 residues. In DNA, the CDR3 is TGTGCCAGCAGCCTTCAGGGTGGCTATGGCTACACCTTC. Amino acid sequence: CASSLQGGYGYTF.

This clone has only one observation. The chain is built from TRBV6-1 and TRBJ1-3; D is unclear. The length of the CDR3 is 13 residues. Germline CDR1 is MNHNS and CDR2 is SASEGT. The ends were cut back, 3 bases at V and 4 bases at J, with 7 bases in the middle. The CDR3, as DNA: TGTGCCAGCAGTGATGACTCCGGAAACACCATATATTTT. Protein product: CASSDDSGNTIYF.